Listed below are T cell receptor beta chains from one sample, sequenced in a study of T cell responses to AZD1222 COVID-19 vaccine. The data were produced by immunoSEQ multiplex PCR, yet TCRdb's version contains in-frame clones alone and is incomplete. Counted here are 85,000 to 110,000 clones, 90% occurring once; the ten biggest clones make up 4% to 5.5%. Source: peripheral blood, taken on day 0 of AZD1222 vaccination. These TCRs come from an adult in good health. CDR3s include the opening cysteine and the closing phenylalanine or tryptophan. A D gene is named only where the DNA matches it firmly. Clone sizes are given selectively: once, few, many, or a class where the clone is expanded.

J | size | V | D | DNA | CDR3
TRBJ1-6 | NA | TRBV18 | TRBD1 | TGTGCCAGCTCACCAGAGAGCACAGGGGGAGGGTCACCCCTCCACTTT | CASSPESTGGGSPLHF
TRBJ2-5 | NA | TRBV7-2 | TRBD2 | TGTGCCAGCAGCCTCACCGGGGGAGGGGCTTGGGGAGAGACCCAGTACTTC | CASSLTGGGAWGETQYF
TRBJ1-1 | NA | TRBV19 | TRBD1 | TGTGCCAGTAGTCCACGACAGGGTCCGGGTGTGACTGAAGCTTTCTTT | CASSPRQGPGVTEAFF
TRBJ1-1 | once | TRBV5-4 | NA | TGTGCCAGCAGCTTGGAAAGGGCCCGTATCACTGAAGCTTTCTTT | CASSLERARITEAFF
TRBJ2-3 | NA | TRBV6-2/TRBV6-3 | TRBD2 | TGTGCCAGCAGCCTCCCCTCGACTAGCGGGCGGACGGGTACGCAGTATTTT | CASSLPSTSGRTGTQYF
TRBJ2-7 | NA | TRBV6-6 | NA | TGTGCCAGCCGGGAACGGGCTTCCTACGAGCAGTACTTC | CASRERASYEQYF
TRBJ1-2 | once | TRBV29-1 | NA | TGCAGCGTGGGGCCGGGGGGTTCCGATGGCTACACCTTC | CSVGPGGSDGYTF
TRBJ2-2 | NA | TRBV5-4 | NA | TGTGCCAGCAGCCTGATGAGCTTAATTACAGGGCAGGACACCGGGGAGCTGTTTTTT | CASSLMSLITGQDTGELFF
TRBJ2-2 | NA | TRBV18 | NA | TGTGCCAGCTCACAAGGCGAAATGAACACCGGGGAGCTGTTTTTT | CASSQGEMNTGELFF
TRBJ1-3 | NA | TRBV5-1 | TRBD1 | TGCGCCAGCAGCCGAAGTGAGGGGGCGTCTGGAAACACCATATATTTT | CASSRSEGASGNTIYF
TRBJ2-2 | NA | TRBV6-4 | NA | TGTGCCAGCACCGGGGAGCTGTTTTTT | CASTGELFF
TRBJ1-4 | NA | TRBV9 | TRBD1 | TGTGCCAGCAGCGACGGGGGACAGGGGACAGTCGAAAAACTGTTTTTT | CASSDGGQGTVEKLFF
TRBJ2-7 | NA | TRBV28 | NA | TGTGCCAGCAGTTTAAATGGGGATGAGTACTTC | CASSLNGDEYF
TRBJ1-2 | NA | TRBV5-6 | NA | TGTGCCAGCAGCTTGACAGGATACGACTATGGCTACACCTTC | CASSLTGYDYGYTF
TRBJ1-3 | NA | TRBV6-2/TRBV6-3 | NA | TGTGCCAGCAGTTACGCGAGTGGGGACTCTGGAAACACCATATATTTT | CASSYASGDSGNTIYF
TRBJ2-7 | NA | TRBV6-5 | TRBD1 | TGTGCCAGCAGTTACTCGATGGGGACAGGGTACTACGAGCAGTACTTC | CASSYSMGTGYYEQYF
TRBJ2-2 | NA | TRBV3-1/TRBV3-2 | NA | TGTGCCAGCAGCCAAGATGGCGGTCCGGCCTGGAACACCGGGGAGCTGTTTTTT | CASSQDGGPAWNTGELFF
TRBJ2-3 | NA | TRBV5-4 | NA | TGTGCCAGCAGCTTGGAACTGGACTATCCTCTCAATACGCAGTATTTT | CASSLELDYPLNTQYF
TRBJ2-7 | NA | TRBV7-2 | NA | TGTGCCAGCAGCTCCCCCCCGGACTACTCCTACGAGCAGTACTTC | CASSSPPDYSYEQYF
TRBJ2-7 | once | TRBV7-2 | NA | TGTGCCAGCAGTCCTTCCCCTGGGCTCCACGAGCAGTACTTC | CASSPSPGLHEQYF
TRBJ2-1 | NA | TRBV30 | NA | TGTGCCTGGAGTGTAGGGGGGATAAATGAGCAGTTCTTC | CAWSVGGINEQFF
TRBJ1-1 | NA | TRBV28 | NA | TGTGCCAGCAGTTTATCACCGGGGAACACTGAAGCTTTCTTT | CASSLSPGNTEAFF
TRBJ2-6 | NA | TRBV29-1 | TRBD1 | TGCAGCGTTGGGTGGGACAGGGTCTCTGGGGCCAACGTCCTGACTTTC | CSVGWDRVSGANVLTF
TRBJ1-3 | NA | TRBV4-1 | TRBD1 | TGCGCCAGCAGCCGCCTGGACAGGTTTTTCTCTGGAAACACCATATATTTT | CASSRLDRFFSGNTIYF
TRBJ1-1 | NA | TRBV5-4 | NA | TGTGCCAGCAGCTTGTGGGGGGTCCATGAAGCTTTCTTT | CASSLWGVHEAFF
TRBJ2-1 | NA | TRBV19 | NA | TGTGCCAGTAGTGCCTCCCCATTCGAGAGCTCCTACAATGAGCAGTTCTTC | CASSASPFESSYNEQFF